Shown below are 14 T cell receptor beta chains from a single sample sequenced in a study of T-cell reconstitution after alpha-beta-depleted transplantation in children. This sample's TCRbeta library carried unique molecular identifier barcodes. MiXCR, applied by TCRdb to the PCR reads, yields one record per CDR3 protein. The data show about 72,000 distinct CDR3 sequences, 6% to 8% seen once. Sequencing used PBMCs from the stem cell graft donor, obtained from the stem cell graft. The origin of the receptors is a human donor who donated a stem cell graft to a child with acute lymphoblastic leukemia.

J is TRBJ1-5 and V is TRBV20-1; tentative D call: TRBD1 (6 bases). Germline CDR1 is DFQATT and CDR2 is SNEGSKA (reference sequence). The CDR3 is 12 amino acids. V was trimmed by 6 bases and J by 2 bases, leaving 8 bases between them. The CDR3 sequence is CSARQGNQPQHF. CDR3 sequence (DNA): TGCAGTGCAAGACAGGGCAATCAGCCCCAGCATTTT.

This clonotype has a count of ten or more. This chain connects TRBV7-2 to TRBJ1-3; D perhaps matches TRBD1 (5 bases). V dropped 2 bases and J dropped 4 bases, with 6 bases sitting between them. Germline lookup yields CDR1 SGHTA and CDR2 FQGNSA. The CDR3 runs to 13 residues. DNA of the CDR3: TGTGCCAGCAGCTTACCAGGGGGAAACACCATATATTTT. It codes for CASSLPGGNTIYF. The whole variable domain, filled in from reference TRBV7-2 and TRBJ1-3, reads GAGVSQSPSNKVTEKGKDVELRCDPISGHTALYWYRQSLGQGLEFLIYFQGNSAPDKSGLPSDRFSAERTGGSVSTLTIQRTQQEDSAVYLCASSLPGGNTIYFGEGSWLTVV.

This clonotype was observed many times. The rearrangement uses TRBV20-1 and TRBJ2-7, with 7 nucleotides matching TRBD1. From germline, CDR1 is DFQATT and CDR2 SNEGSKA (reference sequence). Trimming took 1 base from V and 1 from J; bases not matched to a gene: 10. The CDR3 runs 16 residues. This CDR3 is CSARGNPTGSSYEQYF. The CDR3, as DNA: TGCAGTGCTAGAGGGAACCCGACAGGGTCATCCTACGAGCAGTACTTC.

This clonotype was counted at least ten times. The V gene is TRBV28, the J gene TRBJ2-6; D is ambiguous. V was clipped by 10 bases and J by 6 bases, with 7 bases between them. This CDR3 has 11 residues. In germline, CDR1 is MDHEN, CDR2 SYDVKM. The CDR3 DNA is TGTGCCACCTCAACGGCCAACGTCCTGACTTTC. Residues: CATSTANVLTF.

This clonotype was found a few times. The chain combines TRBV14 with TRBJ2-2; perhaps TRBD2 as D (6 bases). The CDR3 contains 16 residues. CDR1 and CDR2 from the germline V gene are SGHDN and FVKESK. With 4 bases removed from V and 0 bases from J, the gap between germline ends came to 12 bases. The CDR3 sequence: CASSRGVTANTGELFF. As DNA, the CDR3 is TGTGCCAGCAGCCGCGGGGTAACCGCGAACACCGGGGAGCTGTTTTTT.

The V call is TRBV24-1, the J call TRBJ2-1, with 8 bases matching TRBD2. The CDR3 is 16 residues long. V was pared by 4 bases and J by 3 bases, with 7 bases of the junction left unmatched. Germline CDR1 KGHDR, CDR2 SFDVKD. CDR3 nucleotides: TGTGCCACCAGTGACCTTAGCGGGACCGGCTACAATGAGCAGTTCTTC. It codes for CATSDLSGTGYNEQFF.

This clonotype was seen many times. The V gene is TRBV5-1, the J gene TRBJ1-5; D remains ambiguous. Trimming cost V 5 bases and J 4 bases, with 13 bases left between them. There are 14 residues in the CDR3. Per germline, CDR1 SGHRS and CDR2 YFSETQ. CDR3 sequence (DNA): TGCGCCAGCAGTCCGAGCTGGGGAAATCAGCCCCAGCATTTT. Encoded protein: CASSPSWGNQPQHF.

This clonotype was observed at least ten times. Written as DNA, the CDR3 is TGTGCCAGCAGTGAAAGGAGGACAGGGAGGGTAACTGAAGCTTTCTTT. Amino acid sequence: CASSERRTGRVTEAFF. The rearrangement joins TRBV25-1 to TRBJ1-1, with 8 positions matching TRBD1. Per germline, CDR1 MGHDK and CDR2 SYGVNS. CDR3 length equals 16 residues. V shed 2 bases, J shed 5 bases, and the junction held 10 bases outside the gene matches. The variable domain in full, with the rest retrieved from reference TRBV25-1 and TRBJ1-1, is EADIYQTPRYLVIGTGKKITLECSQTMGHDKMYWYQQDPGMELHLIHYSYGVNSTEKGDLSSESTVSRIRTEHFPLTLESARPSHTSQYLCASSERRTGRVTEAFFGQGTRLTVV.

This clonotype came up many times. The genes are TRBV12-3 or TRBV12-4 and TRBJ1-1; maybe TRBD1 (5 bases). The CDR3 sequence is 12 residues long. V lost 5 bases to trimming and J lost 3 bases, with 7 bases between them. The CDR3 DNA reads TGTGCCAGCAGTGTGACAGACACTGAAGCTTTCTTT. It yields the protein CASSVTDTEAFF.

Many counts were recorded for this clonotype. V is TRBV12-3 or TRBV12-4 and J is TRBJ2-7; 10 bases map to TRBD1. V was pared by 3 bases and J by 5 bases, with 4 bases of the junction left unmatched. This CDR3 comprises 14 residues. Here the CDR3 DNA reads TGTGCCAGCAGTTTTAGACAGGGGGCCCACGAGCAGTACTTC. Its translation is CASSFRQGAHEQYF.

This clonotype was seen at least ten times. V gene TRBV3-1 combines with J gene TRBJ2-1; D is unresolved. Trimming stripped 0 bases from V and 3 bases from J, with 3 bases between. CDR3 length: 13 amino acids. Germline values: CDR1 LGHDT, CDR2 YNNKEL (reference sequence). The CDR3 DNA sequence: TGTGCCAGCAGCCAAGATGACTACAATGAGCAGTTCTTC. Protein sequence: CASSQDDYNEQFF.

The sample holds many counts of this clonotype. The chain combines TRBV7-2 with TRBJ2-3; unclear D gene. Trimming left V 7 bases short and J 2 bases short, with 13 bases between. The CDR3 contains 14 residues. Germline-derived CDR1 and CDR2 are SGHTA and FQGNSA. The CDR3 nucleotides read TGTGCCAGCACCATATATCTCCTCACAGATACGCAGTATTTT. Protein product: CASTIYLLTDTQYF.

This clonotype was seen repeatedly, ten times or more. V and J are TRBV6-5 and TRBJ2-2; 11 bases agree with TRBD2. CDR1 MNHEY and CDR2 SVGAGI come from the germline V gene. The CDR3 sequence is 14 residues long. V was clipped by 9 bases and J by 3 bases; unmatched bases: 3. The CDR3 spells CASELAGDTGELFF. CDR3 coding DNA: TGTGCCAGTGAACTAGCGGGAGACACCGGGGAGCTGTTTTTT.

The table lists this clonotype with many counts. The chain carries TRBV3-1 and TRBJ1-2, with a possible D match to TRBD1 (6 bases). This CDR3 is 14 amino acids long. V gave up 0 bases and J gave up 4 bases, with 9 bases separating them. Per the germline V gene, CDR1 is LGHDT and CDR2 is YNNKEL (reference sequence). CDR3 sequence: CASSQEEQGYGYTF. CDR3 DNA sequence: TGTGCCAGCAGCCAAGAAGAACAGGGCTATGGCTACACCTTC.